The sequence of this TCR beta chain was determined in a study of regulatory T cells in long-lasting Graves disease (dated by TCRdb to the early 2020s). Broadly, across the study: In the newly diagnosed Graves' disease group, patients had been taking antithyroid drugs for less than 3 months. Patients with persistent Graves' disease were compared with patients with newly diagnosed Graves' disease using TCR sequencing and RNA sequencing of peripheral blood. A total of about 33 samples were covered by TCR sequencing, comprising roughly 13 persistent and roughly 20 newly diagnosed Graves' disease patients. The study was registered as a clinical trial and conducted in China.

Receptor amplification or capture employed multiplex PCR. Instrument on record: Illumina HiSeq 4000. iRepertoire HTBI primers and Arm-PCR amplification of CDR3 regions were used to construct TCR beta libraries. Before sequencing, the PCR products went through gel purification. The source study handled its data this way. Gene usage analysis of CDR3 amino acid clonotypes used the 62 TRBV and fewer than 15 TRBJ segments found across samples. COPE and FqMerger were used to merge the filtered high-quality paired reads into contigs. Contigs were aligned with BLAST to IMGT TRBV, TRBD and TRBJ reference genes, and CDR3 was defined per IMGT. Clonotypes above 0.1% frequency were classified as highly expanded clones. Repertoire diversity was measured by Shannon entropy, and V-J evenness by the Gini coefficient. Public clonotypes were defined as clonotypes shared by more than one individual. TCRdb ran its own pipeline on the public reads, namely fastp trimming at Q25 and MiXCR clone calling, and kept in-frame beta chains. Each entry merges the rows of one CDR3 protein and shows their most common DNA and genes. The authors' filters were not applied to this entry. The sample records hundreds of thousands of distinct CDR3 sequences, under 20% of which are singletons. The ten largest clones add up to roughly 18% of the sample.

Study-level results and caveats: As a limitation, the authors acknowledged that the small sample size may reduce accuracy. A larger number of public clonotypes was shared among persistent patients (about 2,700) than among newly diagnosed patients (roughly 980). Lower TCR Shannon entropy and fewer highly expanded clones were observed in persistent Graves' disease patients than in newly diagnosed patients, which suggested clonal expansion. Sequencing and analysis were limited to the TCR beta chain. Because the primary lesion, thyroid tissue, could not be accessed, the study looked at peripheral blood alone. TRBV28, TRBJ1-2 and TRBJ2-5 were preferentially used in persistent disease, while TRBV20-1 and TRBJ2-1 were favored in newly diagnosed disease.

What this sample's time point label stands for: newly diagnosed GD, antithyroid drugs for less than 3 months. For both TCR sequencing and RNA sequencing, RNA was extracted from PBMCs in TRIzol. Graves' disease was diagnosed according to American Thyroid Association guidelines. Patients for the study were recruited at an endocrinology department in Xi'an, China. Each patient gave roughly 10 milliliters of peripheral blood, collected in an EDTA anticoagulant tube. Ficoll Paque Plus density gradient separation was used to isolate PBMCs, and no further T cell sorting was performed. An Agilent 2100 Bioanalyzer and agarose gel were used to assess RNA quality, and a NanoDrop 2000 was used to measure RNA concentration. Note on this clonotype: It has no known antigen specificity. It has no much larger one-base neighbor in the sample; base qualities were not kept.

Trimmed from V: 8 bases; trimmed from J: 0 bases; junction bases lacking a gene match: 6. Reading from cysteine to phenylalanine, the CDR3 counts 14 amino acids. The only DNA kept is the CDR3, 42 bases in frame from the first base. The germline V gene (reference sequence) provides CDR1 MNHEY and CDR2 SMNVEV. These data were likewise used in another study, on T cells in Graves' hyperthyroidism and ophthalmopathy. The second publication reports: Stable Graves' hyperthyroidism was defined as the absence of progression to ophthalmopathy over 18 months of follow-up. Hyperthyroidism patients were newly diagnosed, with disease duration under 2 months, and aged 18 to 65 years. Exclusion was applied to patients with uncontrolled infections, other autoimmune diseases, pregnancy or lactation. Diagnoses were based on clinical symptoms, serum thyroxine and TRAb, thyroid ultrasound and orbital computed tomography. For the first round of RT-PCR on the TCR CDR3, the HTBI primer set was used together with the Qiagen OneStep RT-PCR kit. Blood samples also contained most of the expanded thyroid clonotypes (frequency above 0.001), which suggests that blood repertoires may reflect thyroid immune responses. A model built on a 13 V-J signature distinguished ophthalmopathy from stable hyperthyroidism, reaching 85% to 90% sensitivity and under 84% specificity in cross-validation and 80%/75% in testing. During validation, the model predicted progression to ophthalmopathy a median of around six months ahead of onset, with roughly 65% sensitivity and less than 85% specificity. A discovery cohort of approximately 100 patients, 43 with Graves' ophthalmopathy and 57 with stable Graves' hyperthyroidism, was used to find distinguishing TCR V-J signatures. Prospective prediction of ophthalmopathy was tested in an independent validation cohort consisting of 18 to 20 hyperthyroidism patients and about 17 patients who later progressed to ophthalmopathy. The 75 to 100 discovery patients were randomly split 7:3 into training and test sets. In addition, the study compared T-cell repertoires in thyroid tissue and in blood from about six Graves' hyperthyroidism patients. Following sampling, methimazole starting at 30 mg daily was given to hyperthyroidism patients, and high-dose intravenous methylprednisolone was given to ophthalmopathy patients. Libraries were constructed in a second round of multiplex PCR, after which size selection and purification were performed. Libraries were sequenced paired-end with 100 bp reads on an Illumina HiSeq2000. Raw data were processed with SOAPnuke, discarding reads with adapters, uncalled bases, mean Phred below 15, or no exact constant-primer or identifier match. High-quality paired reads were merged using COPE v1.2.5, and each unique nucleotide sequence was defined as a clonotype. MiTCR v1.1 was used to align clonotypes to the IMGT TRBV, TRBD and TRBJ reference segments. The analysis included only V-J combinations with a frequency above 0.0001, which together covered over 98% of the repertoires. The TCS score was defined as the ratio of F50 (clonal expansion) to E x V (chaos), calculated using BLOSUM62-based TCRdist between CDR3 peptides within each V-J. Welch's t-statistics and random forest reduced approximately 520 V-J features to 13, which were used in a naive Bayes classifier (R e1071). No statistical method was used to set the sample size in advance, and investigators knew the group allocation. The paper describes TCR Vbeta CDR3 sequencing of roughly 130 peripheral blood samples, made up of 43 ophthalmopathy patients, roughly 72 hyperthyroidism patients and roughly 17 progressor patients.

In this chain, TRBV27 is recombined with TRBJ2-7; 8 nucleotides in the junction match TRBD1. This TCR was sampled from a woman in her 30s with Graves disease. Donor details come from another sample of the same person, matched by shared clones. The sequencing here drew on peripheral blood mononuclear cells (PBMCs), taken at new diagnosis, from a patient treated with antithyroid drugs. CDR3 sequence: CASQRQGPSYEQYF. In nucleotides, the sequence is TGTGCCAGCCAGCGACAGGGGCCCTCCTACGAGCAGTACTTC.